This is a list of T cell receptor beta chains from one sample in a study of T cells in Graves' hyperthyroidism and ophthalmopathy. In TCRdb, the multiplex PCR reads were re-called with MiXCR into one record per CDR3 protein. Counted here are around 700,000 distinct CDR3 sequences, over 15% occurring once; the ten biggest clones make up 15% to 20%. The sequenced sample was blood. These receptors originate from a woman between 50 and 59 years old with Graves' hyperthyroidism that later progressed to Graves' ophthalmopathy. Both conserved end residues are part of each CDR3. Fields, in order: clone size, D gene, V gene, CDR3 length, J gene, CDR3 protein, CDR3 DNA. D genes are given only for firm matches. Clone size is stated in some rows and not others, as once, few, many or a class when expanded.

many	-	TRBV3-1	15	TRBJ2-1	CASSQDSSLYNEQFF	TGTGCCAGCAGCCAAGACAGCTCCCTATACAATGAGCAGTTCTTC
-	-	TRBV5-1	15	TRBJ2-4	CASSRYTGAKNIQYF	TGCGCCAGCAGCCGTTACACTGGGGCCAAAAACATTCAGTACTTC
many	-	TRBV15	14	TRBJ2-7	CATSGPGTSYEQYF	TGTGCCACCAGCGGCCCCGGGACGTCCTACGAGCAGTACTTC
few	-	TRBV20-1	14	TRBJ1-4	CSARLQWGNEKLFF	TGCAGTGCTAGGTTGCAGTGGGGTAATGAAAAACTGTTTTTT
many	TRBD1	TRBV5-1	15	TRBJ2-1	CASSLEDRGWNEQFF	TGCGCCAGCAGCTTGGAAGACAGGGGATGGAATGAGCAGTTCTTC
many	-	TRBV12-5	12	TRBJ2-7	CASGPYIYEQYF	TGTGCTAGTGGTCCCTACATCTACGAGCAGTACTTC
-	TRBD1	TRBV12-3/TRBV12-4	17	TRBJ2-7	CASSLVSWGTASYEQYF	TGTGCCAGCAGTTTGGTGTCGTGGGGGACAGCCTCCTACGAGCAGTACTTC
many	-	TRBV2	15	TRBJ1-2	CASGEVGGNVYGYTF	TGTGCCAGCGGTGAGGTGGGGGGCAATGTCTATGGCTACACCTTC
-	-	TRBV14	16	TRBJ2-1	CASSQDRMFPPNEQFF	TGTGCCAGCAGCCAAGATCGCATGTTCCCTCCCAATGAGCAGTTCTTC
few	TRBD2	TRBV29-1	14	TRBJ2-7	CSVEGGAGGYEQYF	TGCAGCGTTGAAGGAGGAGCGGGGGGCTACGAGCAGTACTTC
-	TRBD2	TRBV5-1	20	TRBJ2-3	CASSLEGLAGALGPADTQYF	TGCGCCAGCAGCTTGGAGGGACTAGCGGGGGCCCTGGGGCCGGCAGATACGCAGTATTTT
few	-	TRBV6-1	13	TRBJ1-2	CASSIIGAGGYTF	TGTGCCAGCAGCATAATCGGGGCTGGAGGCTACACCTTC
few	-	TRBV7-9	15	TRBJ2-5	CASSLAGAAEETQYF	TGTGCCAGCAGCTTAGCGGGCGCGGCAGAAGAGACCCAGTACTTC
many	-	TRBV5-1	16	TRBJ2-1	CASSPREWGGPNEQFF	TGCGCCAGCAGCCCCAGGGAGTGGGGGGGCCCCAATGAGCAGTTCTTC
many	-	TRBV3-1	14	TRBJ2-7	CASSQSFRGNEQYF	TGTGCCAGCAGCCAATCTTTTAGGGGTAACGAGCAGTACTTC
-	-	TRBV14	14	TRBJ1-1	CASSQVGGVAEAFF	TGTGCCAGCAGCCAAGTAGGGGGAGTCGCTGAAGCTTTCTTT
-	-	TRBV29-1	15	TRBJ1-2	CSVHSTDSTRGGYTF	TGCAGCGTTCACTCCACGGACTCTACACGGGGTGGCTACACCTTC
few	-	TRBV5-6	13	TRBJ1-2	CASSPPGVRGYTF	TGTGCCAGCAGCCCCCCGGGAGTGCGTGGCTACACCTTC
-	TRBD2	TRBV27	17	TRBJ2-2	CASTPAGGGFLTGELFF	TGTGCCAGCACCCCCGCGGGGGGCGGTTTTTTGACCGGGGAGCTGTTTTTT
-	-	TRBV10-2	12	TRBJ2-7	CASTGLTYEQYF	TGCGCCAGCACCGGGTTAACCTACGAGCAGTACTTC
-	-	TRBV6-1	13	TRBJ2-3	CASRRGYTDTQYF	TGTGCCAGCAGACGGGGGTACACAGATACGCAGTATTTT
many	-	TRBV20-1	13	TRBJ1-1	CSAREGAVTEAFF	TGCAGTGCTAGAGAGGGGGCCGTCACTGAAGCTTTCTTT
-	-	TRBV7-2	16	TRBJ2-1	CASAQGWQTVHNEQFF	TGTGCCAGCGCCCAGGGGTGGCAGACGGTCCACAATGAGCAGTTCTTC
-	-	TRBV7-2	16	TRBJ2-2	CASSLAAQPNTGELFF	TGTGCCAGCAGCTTAGCGGCACAACCAAACACCGGGGAGCTGTTTTTT
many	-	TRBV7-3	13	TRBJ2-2	CASSLSGGRELFF	TGTGCCAGCAGCTTATCGGGGGGCCGGGAGCTGTTTTTT
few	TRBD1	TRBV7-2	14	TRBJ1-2	CASSLVGTDYGYTF	TGTGCCAGCAGCCTAGTGGGGACAGACTATGGCTACACCTTC
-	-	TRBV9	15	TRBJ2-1	CASSPHGDGLNEQFF	TGTGCCAGCAGCCCCCACGGGGATGGACTCAATGAGCAGTTCTTC
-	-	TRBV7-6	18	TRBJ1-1	CASSLPSSLAGGNTEAFF	TGTGCCAGCAGCTTACCTTCCTCCCTGGCAGGAGGGAACACTGAAGCTTTCTTT
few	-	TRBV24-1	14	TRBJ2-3	CATSGAFGTDTQYF	TGTGCCACCAGTGGAGCTTTTGGGACAGATACGCAGTATTTT
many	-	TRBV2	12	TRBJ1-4	CASSEWSEKLFF	TGTGCCAGCAGTGAATGGAGTGAAAAACTGTTTTTT
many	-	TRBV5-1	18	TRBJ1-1	CASSLAFVREAAGTEAFF	TGCGCCAGCAGCTTGGCCTTTGTCAGGGAAGCCGCAGGCACTGAAGCTTTCTTT
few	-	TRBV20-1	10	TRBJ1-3	CSARGDTIYF	TGCAGTGCTAGGGGGGACACCATATATTTT
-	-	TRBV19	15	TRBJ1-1	CASYRSGGLNTEAFF	TGTGCCAGCTATCGCAGTGGGGGCCTGAACACTGAAGCTTTCTTT
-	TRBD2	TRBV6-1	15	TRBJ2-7	CASRPLRSGGGEQYF	TGTGCCAGCAGACCCCTGAGGAGCGGGGGGGGCGAGCAGTACTTC
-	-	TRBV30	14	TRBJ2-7	CAWSDWPRFYEQYF	TGTGCCTGGAGTGACTGGCCCCGATTCTACGAGCAGTACTTC
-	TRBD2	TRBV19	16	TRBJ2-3	CASSTIRGGRVDTQYF	TGTGCCAGTAGTACCATTCGGGGGGGGAGGGTGGATACGCAGTATTTT
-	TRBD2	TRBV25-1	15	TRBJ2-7	CASSGSGGPHEEQYF	TGTGCCAGCAGTGGTAGCGGGGGACCCCATGAGGAGCAGTACTTC
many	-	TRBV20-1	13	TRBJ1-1	CSAGSRFGTEAFF	TGCAGTGCTGGTAGTAGGTTCGGCACTGAAGCTTTCTTT
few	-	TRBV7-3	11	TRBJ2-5	CASRRRETQYF	TGTGCCAGCAGACGACGGGAGACCCAGTACTTC
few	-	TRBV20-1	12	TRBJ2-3	CSAGGITDTQYF	TGCAGTGCTGGAGGGATCACAGATACGCAGTATTTT
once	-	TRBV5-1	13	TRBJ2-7	CASSSAGGNEQYF	TGCGCCAGCAGCTCGGCCGGAGGGAACGAGCAGTACTTC
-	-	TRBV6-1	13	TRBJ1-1	CASNLSRRTEAFF	TGTGCCAGCAACCTAAGTAGGCGGACTGAAGCTTTCTTT
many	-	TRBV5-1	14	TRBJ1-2	CASSLAQGDYGYTF	TGTGCCAGCAGCTTAGCCCAAGGAGACTATGGCTACACCTTC
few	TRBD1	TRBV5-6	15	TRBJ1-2	CASRASGGPYYGYTF	TGTGCCAGCAGGGCCTCAGGGGGCCCCTACTATGGCTACACCTTC
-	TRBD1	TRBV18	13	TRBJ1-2	CASLKGQGGGYTF	TGTGCCAGCTTAAAGGGACAGGGAGGCGGCTACACCTTC
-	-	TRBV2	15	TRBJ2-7	CASTEQGRKSYEQYF	TGTGCCAGCACTGAACAGGGCCGTAAGTCCTACGAGCAGTACTTC
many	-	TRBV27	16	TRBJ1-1	CASSFQGALGNTEAFF	TGTGCCAGCAGTTTTCAAGGGGCGCTCGGAAACACTGAAGCTTTCTTT
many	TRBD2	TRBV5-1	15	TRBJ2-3	CASTRTSGSTDTQYF	TGCGCCAGTACTCGGACTAGCGGGAGCACAGATACGCAGTATTTT
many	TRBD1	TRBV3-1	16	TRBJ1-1	CASSPGQGALNTEAFF	TGTGCCAGCAGCCCGGGACAGGGGGCGCTGAACACTGAAGCTTTCTTT
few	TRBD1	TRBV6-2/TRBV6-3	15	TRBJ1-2	CASSYSRTGNYGYTF	TGTGCCAGCAGTTACTCGAGGACAGGAAACTATGGCTACACCTTC
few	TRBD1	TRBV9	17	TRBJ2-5	CASSVAPGQGKGKTQYF	TGTGCCAGCAGCGTAGCTCCCGGACAGGGGAAGGGAAAGACCCAGTACTTC
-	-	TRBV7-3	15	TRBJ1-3	CASSVDPRGGNTIYF	TGTGCCAGCAGCGTCGACCCGCGGGGCGGAAACACCATATATTTT
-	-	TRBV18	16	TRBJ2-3	CASSPPSGGITDTQYF	TGTGCCAGCTCACCACCGTCCGGGGGAATCACAGATACGCAGTATTTT